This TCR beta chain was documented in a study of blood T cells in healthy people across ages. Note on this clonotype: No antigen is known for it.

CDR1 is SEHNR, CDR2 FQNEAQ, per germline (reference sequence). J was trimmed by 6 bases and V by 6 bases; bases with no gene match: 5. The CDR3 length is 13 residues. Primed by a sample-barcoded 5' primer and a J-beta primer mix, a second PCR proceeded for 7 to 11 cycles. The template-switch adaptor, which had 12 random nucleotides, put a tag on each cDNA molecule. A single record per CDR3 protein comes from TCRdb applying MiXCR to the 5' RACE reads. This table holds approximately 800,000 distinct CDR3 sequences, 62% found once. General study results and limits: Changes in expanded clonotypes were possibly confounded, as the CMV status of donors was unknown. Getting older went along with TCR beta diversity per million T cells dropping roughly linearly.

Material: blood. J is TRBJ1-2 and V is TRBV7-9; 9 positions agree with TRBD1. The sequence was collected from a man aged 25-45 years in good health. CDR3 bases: TGTGCCAGCAGTTGGGACAGGGCGCATGGCTACACCTTC. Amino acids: CASSWDRAHGYTF.